Reported below is one TCR beta chain. The antigen is not known. This CDR3 contains 13 residues. Germline V gene data show CDR1 as SGHTA and CDR2 as FQGTGA. V shed 4 bases and J shed 0 bases, with 6 bases lying between them. Repertoires were sampled repeatedly during chemoradiotherapy. Sequencing was performed with immunoSEQ multiplex PCR; in TCRdb, only in-frame clones are kept and a portion is missing. The profile shows about 12,000 clones, 78% of them singletons. This sample was taken from a study of chemoradiotherapy in HPV16-positive cancers. General study findings and limits: HPV-specific T cells were functionally defined from only a couple of HPV16-positive patients. During treatment, candidate HPV-specific clones and E7-related motifs expanded in tumor.

The chain links TRBV7-3 to TRBJ1-1; D is unresolved. The TCR comes from a human donor with HPV-associated anogenital cancer. Collection of the sample occurred from a patient who underwent chemoradiotherapy. The CDR3 DNA reads as TGTGCCAGCAGCTCCCAGATGAACACTGAAGCTTTCTTT. Amino acids: CASSSQMNTEAFF.